This T cell receptor (beta chain) was documented in a study of Ad26.COV2.S vaccination and SARS-CoV-2 variants. Study-wide context: Donor participated within the Ad26.COV2.S arm of the COV1001 trial.

Treatment indicated: some 20 received Ad26.COV2.S at low or high dose, single or two shots; about 5 received placebo; per-sample allocation not given. Sampling occurred on day 63 after the first vaccine or placebo injection. An adult of 18-55 years in Boston served as donor. This CDR3 comprises 17 residues. The germline gives CDR1 SGHDT, CDR2 YYEEEE. V lost 7 bases to trimming and J lost 3 bases; unmatched junction nucleotides: 13. The data were produced by immunoSEQ multiplex PCR, yet TCRdb's version contains in-frame clones alone and is incomplete. The data contain fewer than 400,000 clones, about 85% of them singletons.

The rearrangement uses TRBV5-6 and TRBJ2-5; 12 bases agree with TRBD2. This clonotype originated in a person aged 18-60 years who received the Ad26.COV2.S COVID-19 vaccine or a placebo. Sequences were derived from peripheral blood, sampled in a trial of Ad26.COV2.S vaccine versus placebo. The CDR3 DNA reads TGTGCCAGCCTTCTGCTGACTAGCGGGGGTTCGGAAGAGACCCAGTACTTC. It encodes CASLLLTSGGSEETQYF.